A single T cell receptor (beta chain) is shown here with its context. Its specific antigen is unknown. No much larger clone exists at a distance of one base, and base qualities are not known. For TCR beta library preparation, 1.5 to 2 micrograms of genomic DNA was extracted from cryopreserved PBMCs. Longitudinal blood samples from CLL patients on ibrutinib monotherapy were analyzed using high-throughput TCR beta sequencing. Patients were enrolled in a phase 2 open-label single-center ibrutinib monotherapy trial. This record comes from a study of cytotoxic CD8 clonotypes in ibrutinib-treated CLL (dated by TCRdb to the early 2020s). About the study as a whole: In this cohort, around 14 patients were treatment-naive and roughly 10 were relapsed/refractory, while some 18 had unmutated IGHV. The response samples were drawn at a median of 12 months into treatment, with a range of about 6 to 36 months. Longitudinal samples were obtainable from 26 of the 86 participants in the trial. Responses were partial in 24 patients and complete in 2; after median about 70 months follow-up, some 15 stayed in remission and 12 progressed. An average of around 250,000 productive templates and around 100,000 productive rearrangements was obtained per sample. Patients were still on ibrutinib when every remission and progressive disease sample was collected. Cryopreserved peripheral blood mononuclear cells were obtained before treatment, at response, and at either sustained remission or disease progression. What the authors observed across the whole study: Lymph node repertoires were not examined, and the timing of sampling was not matched between patients in sustained remission and those whose disease progressed. Baseline clonality exceeded that of age-matched healthy donors and correlated strongly with circulating CD8+ T-cell counts. An increase in clonality was observed at ibrutinib response, with clonality remaining stable during sustained remission and falling back toward baseline at progression. Public clonotypes were found to be uncommon and were observed to contract or remain stable during treatment; the increase in clonality was shown to reflect expansion of private clonotypes at ibrutinib response.

The cysteine opens and the phenylalanine closes a CDR3 of 17 amino acids. Of the read, only the CDR3 DNA is kept; its 51 bases are in frame from base 1. For CDR1 and CDR2, the germline V gene lists ENHRY and SYGVKD. V is trimmed back by 6 bases and J by 1 base, and the junction contains 12 bases that no gene match accounts for. A MiSeq instrument was used for deep resolution sequencing, which targeted depths ranging from 1 in 1 million up to 1 in 200,000 T cells, with coverage averaging 10x for each clonotype. The immunoSEQ hsTCRB Kit was used to generate TCR beta libraries. The original pipeline was this. The data were analyzed with ImmunoSEQ Analyzer and ImmunoSEQ Data Assistant, and V, D and J gene assignments followed IMGT definitions. Clonality was computed as one minus normalized Shannon entropy of productive rearrangement frequencies, ranging from 0 to 1. Public clonotype analysis was restricted to overrepresented clonotypes comprising at least 0.05% of each patient's repertoire. About a dozen age-matched healthy donor repertoires from immuneACCESS served as clonality controls. The table was pulled from immuneACCESS by TCRdb, which kept in-frame rearrangements only. Such tables lose some clones; where checked, under half of the loss comes from unresolved V genes, and the rest has no known cause. From that table come the V and J calls and clone size; the DNA was used to work out D and trimming. For this sample there are around 140,000 clones; approximately 80% appear just once. Jointly, the top ten make up 6% to 9.5% of the sample.

This chain joins TRBV10-3 to TRBJ1-1; 9 junctional bases match TRBD1. Sample: PBMCs, taken after 36 months of ibrutinib treatment. The sequence came from a human donor with chronic lymphocytic leukemia. The sequence in DNA is TGTGCCATCAGGTCAACCACAGGGGGCGGAAAGAACACTGAAGCTTTCTTT. Its protein product is CAIRSTTGGGKNTEAFF.